This is a list of T cell receptor beta chains from one sample in a study of graft-versus-host responses after intestinal transplantation. The data were produced by immunoSEQ multiplex PCR, yet TCRdb's version contains in-frame clones alone and is incomplete. The table includes 20,000 or so clones, roughly four fifths detected once. The sample was ileum tissue, taken 12 days after intestinal transplant. The receptors here all came from a human patient who received an intestinal transplant, so some T cells may come from the graft donor. Each CDR3 is given without its conserved first and last residue. Each record gives: V gene, J gene, CDR3 protein.

TRBV4-1,TRBJ2-2,ASSQDPRSGGARTGELF
TRBV5-6,TRBJ2-5,ASSPTSGTSGQETQY
TRBV11-2,TRBJ1-1,ASSLDQAGYTEAF
TRBV29-1,TRBJ1-3,SVVSVVRDSGNTIY
TRBV9,TRBJ1-3,ASSPPGGLGNTIY
TRBV6-5,TRBJ2-5,ASSLRAEETQY
TRBV6-5,TRBJ1-1,ASSRTGGNTEAF
TRBV9,TRBJ2-1,ASSVRGWGGYNEQF
TRBV28,TRBJ1-4,ASSWTGGKLF
TRBV18,TRBJ1-4,ASSPPGQGREKLF
TRBV14,TRBJ1-2,ASSQIPGQGSLNYGYT
TRBV27,TRBJ2-5,ASSFWGHPQETQY
TRBV28,TRBJ1-2,ASRTGGARGVYGYT
TRBV7-9,TRBJ2-7,ASSAYRRGSVYEQY
TRBV5-6,TRBJ2-4,ASSLDPGAKNIQY
TRBV7-9,TRBJ2-5,ASSPQGLETQY
TRBV5-1,TRBJ2-1,ASSDLAGEQF
TRBV27,TRBJ1-5,ASRISGNQPQH
TRBV10-3,TRBJ2-3,AILWADTDTQY
TRBV2,TRBJ2-7,ASSGRTSGRTEQY
TRBV15,TRBJ1-6,ATSREHGSPLH
TRBV7-7,TRBJ2-7,ASSPRDLPYEQY
TRBV19,TRBJ1-4,ASTTTGGGEKLF
TRBV6-1,TRBJ1-5,ASSLDRLYQPQH
TRBV7-9,TRBJ2-5,ASSQTGLQETQY
TRBV5-4,TRBJ2-2,ASSLFAVNTGELF
TRBV2,TRBJ2-5,ASTGGASGGLETQY
TRBV6-5,TRBJ2-5,ASSYSIWQGGETQY
TRBV28,TRBJ2-3,ASNLQGAGDTQY
TRBV1,TRBJ2-7,TSSQVPRGASSYEQY
TRBV4-3,TRBJ1-5,ASSQDPGQGVGSQH
TRBV2,TRBJ2-7,ASTPARSSYEQY
TRBV4-2,TRBJ2-7,ASSQDDGEGRYEQY
TRBV5-1,TRBJ1-4,ASSLDPGSREKLF
TRBV7-2,TRBJ2-7,ASSSRLAGGYEQY
TRBV4-1,TRBJ2-2,ASSYEGVNGELF
TRBV5-1,TRBJ2-3,ASSLGGQVTDTQY
TRBV16,TRBJ2-1,ASSPTGWEYNEQF